This TCR beta chain came from a study of blood T cell repertoires in COVID-19. Germline values: CDR1 GTSNPN, CDR2 SVGIG (reference sequence). This CDR3 spans 13 amino acids. V shed 4 bases, J shed 5 bases, and the junction held 5 bases outside the gene matches. Repertoires were generated with immunoSEQ multiplex PCR, while TCRdb's copy carries only in-frame clones and drops some. This sample has 390,000 or so clones, with 83% found just once. The receptor's source is a woman aged 45-65 years who had recovered from COVID-19. Sequencing input: PBMCs or T cells enriched from blood (not recorded which). The gene calls are TRBV30 and TRBJ1-5; 7 nucleotides line up with TRBD1. The DNA for the CDR3 is TGTGCCTGGACGACAGGGCTTGATCAGCCCCAGCATTTT. Encoded protein: CAWTTGLDQPQHF. Filled out from reference TRBV30 and TRBJ1-5, the complete variable domain reads SQTIHQWPATLVQPVGSPLSLECTVEGTSNPNLYWYRQAAGRGLQLLFYSVGIGQISSEVPQNLSASRPQDRQFILSSKKLLLSDSGFYLCAWTTGLDQPQHFGDGTRLSIL.